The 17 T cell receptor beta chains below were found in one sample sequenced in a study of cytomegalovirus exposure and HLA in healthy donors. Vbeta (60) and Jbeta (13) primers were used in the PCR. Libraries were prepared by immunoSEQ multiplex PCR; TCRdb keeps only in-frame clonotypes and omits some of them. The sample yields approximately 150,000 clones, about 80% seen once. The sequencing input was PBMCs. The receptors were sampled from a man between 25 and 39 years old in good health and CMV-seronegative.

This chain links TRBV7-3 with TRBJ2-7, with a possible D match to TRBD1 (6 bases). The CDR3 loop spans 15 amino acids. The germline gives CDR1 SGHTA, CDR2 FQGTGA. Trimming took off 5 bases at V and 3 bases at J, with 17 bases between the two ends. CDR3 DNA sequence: TGTGCCAGCAGCCCACCAGGGGCCACGTACTACGAGCAGTACTTC. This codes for CASSPPGATYYEQYF.

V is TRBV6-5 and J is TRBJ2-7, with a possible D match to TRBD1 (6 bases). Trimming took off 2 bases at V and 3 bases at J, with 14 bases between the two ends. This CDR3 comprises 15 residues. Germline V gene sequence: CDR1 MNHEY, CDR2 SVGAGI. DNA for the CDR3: TGTGCCAGCAGTTACCAGACAGGTTCCTACTACGAGCAGTACTTC. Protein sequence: CASSYQTGSYYEQYF.

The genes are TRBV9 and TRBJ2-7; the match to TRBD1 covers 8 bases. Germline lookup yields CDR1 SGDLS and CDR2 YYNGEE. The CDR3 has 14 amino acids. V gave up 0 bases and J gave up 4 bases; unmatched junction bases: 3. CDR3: CASSVDGQGYEQYF. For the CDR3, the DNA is TGTGCCAGCAGCGTAGATGGACAGGGTTACGAGCAGTACTTC.

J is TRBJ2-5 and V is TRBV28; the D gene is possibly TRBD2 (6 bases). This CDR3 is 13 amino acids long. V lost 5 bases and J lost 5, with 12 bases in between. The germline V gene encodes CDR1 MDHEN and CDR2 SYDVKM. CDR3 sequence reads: CASSGRRGETQYF. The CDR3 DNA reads TGTGCCAGCAGTGGGAGACGGGGGGAGACCCAGTACTTC.

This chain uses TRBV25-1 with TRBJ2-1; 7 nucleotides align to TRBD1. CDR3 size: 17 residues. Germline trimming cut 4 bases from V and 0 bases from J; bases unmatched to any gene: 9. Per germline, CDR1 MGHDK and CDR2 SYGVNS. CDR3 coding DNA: TGTGCCAGCAGTGGATACCTAGGGACAGACTCCTACAATGAGCAGTTCTTC. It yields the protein CASSGYLGTDSYNEQFF.

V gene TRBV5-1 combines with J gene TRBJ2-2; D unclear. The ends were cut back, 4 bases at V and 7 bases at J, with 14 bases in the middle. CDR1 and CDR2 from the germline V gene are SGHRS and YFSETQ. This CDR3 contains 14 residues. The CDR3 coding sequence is TGCGCCAGCAGCCTTGTGAGCGTTGACGGGGAGCTGTTTTTT. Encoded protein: CASSLVSVDGELFF.

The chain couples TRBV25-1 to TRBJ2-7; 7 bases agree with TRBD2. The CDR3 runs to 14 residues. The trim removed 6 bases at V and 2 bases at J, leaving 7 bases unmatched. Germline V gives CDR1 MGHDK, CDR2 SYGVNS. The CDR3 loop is CASRGEGPTYEQYF. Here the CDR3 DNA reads TGTGCCAGCAGAGGGGAGGGCCCCACCTACGAGCAGTACTTC.

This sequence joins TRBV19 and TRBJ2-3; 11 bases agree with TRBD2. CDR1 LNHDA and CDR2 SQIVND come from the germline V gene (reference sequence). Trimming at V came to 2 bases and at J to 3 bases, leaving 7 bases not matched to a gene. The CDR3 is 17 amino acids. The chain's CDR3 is CASSIFLAGGPTDTQYF. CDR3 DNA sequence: TGTGCCAGTAGTATATTCTTAGCGGGAGGGCCTACAGATACGCAGTATTTT.

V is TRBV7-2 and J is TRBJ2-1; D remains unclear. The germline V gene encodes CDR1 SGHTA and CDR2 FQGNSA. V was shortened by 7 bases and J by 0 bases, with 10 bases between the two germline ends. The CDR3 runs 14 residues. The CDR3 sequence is CASTRRSSYNEQFF. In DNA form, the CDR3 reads TGTGCCAGCACTCGACGGAGCTCCTACAATGAGCAGTTCTTC.

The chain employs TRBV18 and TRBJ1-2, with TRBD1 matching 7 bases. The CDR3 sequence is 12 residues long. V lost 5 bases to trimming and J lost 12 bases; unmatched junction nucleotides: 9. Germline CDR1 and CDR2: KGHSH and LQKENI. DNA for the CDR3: TGTGCCAGCTCATCCGGACAGGCAGCACACACCTTC. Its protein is CASSSGQAAHTF.

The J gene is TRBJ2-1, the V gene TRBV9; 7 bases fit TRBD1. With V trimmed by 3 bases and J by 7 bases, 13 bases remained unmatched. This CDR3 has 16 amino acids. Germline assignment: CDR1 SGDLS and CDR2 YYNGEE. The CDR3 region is CASSAPFSRDRNEQFF. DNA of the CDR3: TGTGCCAGCAGCGCACCCTTCTCTCGGGACAGAAATGAGCAGTTCTTC.

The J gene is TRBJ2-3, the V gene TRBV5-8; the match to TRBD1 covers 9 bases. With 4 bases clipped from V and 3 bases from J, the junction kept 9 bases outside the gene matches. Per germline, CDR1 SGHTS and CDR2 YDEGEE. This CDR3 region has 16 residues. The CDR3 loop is CASSVPGQGLTDTQYF. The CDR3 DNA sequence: TGTGCCAGCAGCGTCCCGGGACAGGGACTGACAGATACGCAGTATTTT.

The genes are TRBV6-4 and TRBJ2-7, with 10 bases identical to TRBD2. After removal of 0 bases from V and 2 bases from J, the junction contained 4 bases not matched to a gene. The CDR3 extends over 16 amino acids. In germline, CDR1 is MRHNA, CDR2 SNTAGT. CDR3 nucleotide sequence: TGTGCCAGCAGTGACTCTGGGCTAGCGGGAGCCTACGAGCAGTACTTC. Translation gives CASSDSGLAGAYEQYF.

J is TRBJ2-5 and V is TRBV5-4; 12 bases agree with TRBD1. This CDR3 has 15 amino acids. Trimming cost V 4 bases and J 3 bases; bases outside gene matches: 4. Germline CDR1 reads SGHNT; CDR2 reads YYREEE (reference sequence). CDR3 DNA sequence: TGTGCCAGCAGCCAGGGGACAGGGGGCAAAGAGACCCAGTACTTC. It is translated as CASSQGTGGKETQYF.

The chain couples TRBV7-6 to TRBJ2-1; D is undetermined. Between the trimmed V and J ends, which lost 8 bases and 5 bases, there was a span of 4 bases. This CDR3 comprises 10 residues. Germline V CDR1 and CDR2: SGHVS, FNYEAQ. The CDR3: CASGNNEQFF. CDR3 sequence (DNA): TGTGCCAGCGGCAACAATGAGCAGTTCTTC.

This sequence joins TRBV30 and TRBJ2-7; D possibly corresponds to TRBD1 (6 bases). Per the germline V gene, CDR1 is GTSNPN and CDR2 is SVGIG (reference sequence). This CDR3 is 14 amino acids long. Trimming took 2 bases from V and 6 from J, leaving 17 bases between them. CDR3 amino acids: CAWSPGGRGREQYF. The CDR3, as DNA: TGTGCCTGGAGTCCAGGCGGCAGGGGCCGCGAGCAGTACTTC.

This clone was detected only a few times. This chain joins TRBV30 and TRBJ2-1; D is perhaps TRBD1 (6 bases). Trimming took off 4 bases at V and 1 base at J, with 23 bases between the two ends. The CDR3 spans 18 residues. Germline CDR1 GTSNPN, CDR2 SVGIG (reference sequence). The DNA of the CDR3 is TGTGCCTGGACCCAGCTTTATGCAGGGACACTTTCCTACAATGAGCAGTTCTTC. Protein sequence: CAWTQLYAGTLSYNEQFF.